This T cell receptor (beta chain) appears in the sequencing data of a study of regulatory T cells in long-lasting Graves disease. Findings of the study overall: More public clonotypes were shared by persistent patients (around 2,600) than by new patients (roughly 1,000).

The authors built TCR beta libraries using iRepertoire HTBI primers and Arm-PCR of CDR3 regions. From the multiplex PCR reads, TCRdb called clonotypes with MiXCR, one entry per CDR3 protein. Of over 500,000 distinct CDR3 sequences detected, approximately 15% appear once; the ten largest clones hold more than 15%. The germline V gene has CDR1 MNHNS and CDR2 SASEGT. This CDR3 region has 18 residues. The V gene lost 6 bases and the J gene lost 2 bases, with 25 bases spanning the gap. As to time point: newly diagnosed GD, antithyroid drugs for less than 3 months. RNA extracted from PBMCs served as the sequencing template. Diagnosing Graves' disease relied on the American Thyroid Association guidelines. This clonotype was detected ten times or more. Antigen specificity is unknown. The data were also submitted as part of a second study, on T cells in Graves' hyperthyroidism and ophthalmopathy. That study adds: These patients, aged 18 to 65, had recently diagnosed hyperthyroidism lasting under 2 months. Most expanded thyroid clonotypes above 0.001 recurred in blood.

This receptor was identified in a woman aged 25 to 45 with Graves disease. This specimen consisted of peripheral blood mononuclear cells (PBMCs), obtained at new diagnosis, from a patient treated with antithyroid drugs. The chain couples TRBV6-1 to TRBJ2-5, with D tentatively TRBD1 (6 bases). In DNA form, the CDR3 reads TGTGCCAGCAGAGCTCCGGGACACCCGCTCGCGTGGCAAGAGACCCAGTACTTC. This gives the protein CASRAPGHPLAWQETQYF.